A single sample gave rise to the 31 T cell receptor beta chains below, sequenced in a study of T-cell memory formation after mild COVID-19. Via MiXCR, TCRdb re-called the 5' RACE reads, giving one row per CDR3 protein. The table has about 15,000 distinct CDR3 sequences, about 20% seen once; the top ten hold 50% to 65%. The sample consisted of PBMCs or a T cell subset sorted from them (not recorded which). All receptors come from a man in his late teens or twenties who had mild COVID-19 (a few samples of this study predate the infection). Cell type and time point are not known.

This clonotype was observed at least ten times. The chain carries TRBV18 and TRBJ1-5; a weak D match, TRBD1 (5 bases). The length of the CDR3 is 16 residues. Trimming removed 3 bases at V and 0 bases at J, with 12 bases between. CDR1 KGHSH and CDR2 LQKENI come from the germline V gene. This CDR3 reads CASSPGADVSNQPQHF. CDR3 nucleotide sequence: TGTGCCAGCTCACCCGGGGCAGACGTTAGCAATCAGCCCCAGCATTTT.

This clonotype was counted ten times or more. The chain recombines TRBV2 with TRBJ1-6; 7 bases agree with TRBD1. The CDR3 runs 16 residues. Germline CDR1 reads SNHLY; CDR2 reads FYNNEI. J gave up 6 bases and V 5 bases, and 10 bases lay outside the gene matches. This chain's CDR3 is CASSPQEGQLNSPLHF. The CDR3 DNA is TGTGCCAGCAGTCCCCAAGAGGGACAGCTTAATTCACCCCTCCACTTT.

This clonotype came up many times. V is TRBV20-1 and J is TRBJ1-1; D gene ambiguous. This CDR3 spans 12 amino acids. Trimming removed 1 base at V and 5 bases at J, with 8 bases between. The germline CDR1 and CDR2 sequences are DFQATT and SNEGSKA (reference sequence). The CDR3 loop is CSARAPTTEAFF. In nucleotides, the CDR3 is TGCAGTGCTAGAGCCCCAACAACTGAAGCTTTCTTT.

This clonotype is categorized as medium-sized. The chain couples TRBV23-1 to TRBJ2-5, with D tentatively TRBD1 (5 bases). TRBV23-1 is an ORF; its function is uncertain. Trimming left V 3 bases short and J 3 bases short, with 14 bases between. The CDR3 consists of 15 residues. The CDR3, as DNA: TGCGCCAGCAGTCAGGCAGGGCTTACTAAAGAGACCCAGTACTTC. Translating it yields CASSQAGLTKETQYF.

The table lists this clonotype with many counts. The gene calls are TRBV7-2 and TRBJ1-3; no firm D call. The CDR3 totals 15 residues. Trimming removed 5 bases at V and 5 bases at J, with 16 bases between. Germline-derived CDR1 and CDR2 are SGHTA and FQGNSA. CDR3 in amino acids: CASSPRGLERNTIYF. CDR3 DNA sequence: TGTGCCAGCAGCCCTAGAGGACTTGAAAGAAACACCATATATTTT.

In this sample, this clonotype turned up a few times. The rearrangement joins TRBV18 to TRBJ2-5; perhaps TRBD2 as D (6 bases). The CDR3 has 13 amino acids. V was shortened by 5 bases and J by 3 bases, with 10 bases between the two germline ends. Per the germline V gene, CDR1 is KGHSH and CDR2 is LQKENI. The CDR3 loop is CASSNGGEETQYF. CDR3 in DNA: TGTGCCAGCTCAAACGGGGGAGAAGAGACCCAGTACTTC.

This clonotype has ten or more counts. The chain carries TRBV7-9 and TRBJ2-1, with D unclear. Germline V gives CDR1 SEHNR, CDR2 FQNEAQ (reference sequence). The CDR3 consists of 9 residues. The V and J ends lost 7 bases and 14 bases respectively, with 9 bases between them. Here the CDR3 reads CASKDLEFF. The DNA of the CDR3 is TGTGCCAGCAAGGACCTGGAGTTCTTC.

This clonotype was detected ten times or more. The chain employs TRBV7-2 and TRBJ2-1, with 14 bases matching TRBD2. CDR3 length: 17 residues. Germline trimming cut 5 bases from V and 1 base from J; bases unmatched to any gene: 4. Germline lookup yields CDR1 SGHTA and CDR2 FQGNSA. The CDR3 DNA sequence: TGTGCCAGCAGCCGGACTAGCGGGGGGCTTTCCTACAATGAGCAGTTCTTC. Its protein is CASSRTSGGLSYNEQFF. The variable domain in full, completed from reference TRBV7-2 and TRBJ2-1, reads GAGVSQSPSNKVTEKGKDVELRCDPISGHTALYWYRQSLGQGLEFLIYFQGNSAPDKSGLPSDRFSAERTGGSVSTLTIQRTQQEDSAVYLCASSRTSGGLSYNEQFFGPGTRLTVL.

In its sample, this clonotype was seen many times. V and J are TRBV7-2 and TRBJ2-5; D is possibly TRBD1 or TRBD2 (6 bases each). V dropped 1 base and J dropped 4 bases, with 13 bases sitting between them. Germline CDR1 reads SGHTA; CDR2 reads FQGNSA. The CDR3 runs 15 residues. This CDR3 is CASSLGGAAPETQYF. CDR3 coding DNA: TGTGCCAGCAGCTTAGGGGGGGCGGCCCCAGAGACCCAGTACTTC.

This clonotype has ten or more counts. The J gene is TRBJ2-3, the V gene TRBV10-2; the match to TRBD2 covers 7 bases. The germline V gene has CDR1 WSHSY and CDR2 SAAADI. This CDR3 contains 15 residues. The V and J ends lost 8 bases and 6 bases, in that order; junction bases with no gene match: 14. CDR3 sequence: CASELTSKGVDTQYF. CDR3 DNA sequence: TGCGCCAGCGAACTGACTAGCAAGGGAGTGGATACGCAGTATTTT.

In its sample, this clonotype was seen many times. The rearrangement uses TRBV4-1 and TRBJ1-1; D not certain. This CDR3 spans 15 amino acids. The germline V gene has CDR1 MGHRA and CDR2 YSYEKL. Trimming left V 0 bases short and J 0 bases short, with 8 bases between. CDR3 in DNA: TGCGCCAGCAGCCAAGAGGCAGATATGAACACTGAAGCTTTCTTT. Protein: CASSQEADMNTEAFF.

This clonotype was observed at least ten times. V is TRBV11-1 and J is TRBJ2-5, with D tentatively TRBD1 (5 bases). In germline, CDR1 is SGHAT, CDR2 FQDESV (reference sequence). The V and J ends lost 0 bases and 6 bases respectively, with 8 bases between them. This CDR3 is built from 13 residues. The CDR3 spells CASSLAGEKTQYF. CDR3 nucleotide sequence: TGTGCCAGCAGCTTAGCAGGGGAAAAGACCCAGTACTTC. Full variable domain (rest looked up from reference TRBV11-1 and TRBJ2-5): EAEVAQSPRYKITEKSQAVAFWCDPISGHATLYWYRQILGQGPELLVQFQDESVVDDSQLPKDRFSAERLKGVDSTLKIQPAELGDSAMYLCASSLAGEKTQYFGPGTRLLVL.

This clonotype has only a few counts. This chain uses TRBV7-2 with TRBJ2-3; 7 nucleotides line up with TRBD1. The CDR3 contains 13 residues. CDR1 and CDR2 from the germline V gene are SGHTA and FQGNSA. V lost 4 bases, J lost 4 bases, and 2 bases stayed unmatched. This CDR3 is CASSSTGSDTQYF. The CDR3 nucleotides read TGTGCCAGCAGCTCGACAGGGTCAGATACGCAGTATTTT.

A single count supports this clonotype. The chain carries TRBV30 and TRBJ2-7, with 7 positions matching TRBD1. CDR1 and CDR2 (germline): GTSNPN, SVGIG (reference sequence). With V trimmed by 3 bases and J by 0 bases, 5 bases remained unmatched. The CDR3 loop spans 14 amino acids. For the CDR3, the DNA is TGTGCCTGGAGAAACAGGGACAGCTCCTACGAGCAGTACTTC. Protein sequence: CAWRNRDSSYEQYF.

This clonotype was counted only a few times. The chain is built from TRBV14 and TRBJ1-1; a weak D match, TRBD1 (6 bases). Germline assignment: CDR1 SGHDN and CDR2 FVKESK. Deletions cut 4 bases from V and 1 base from J, with 13 bases between. The CDR3 covers 15 residues. CDR3 in DNA: TGTGCCAGCAGCCCTTGGTGGGGGGCGAACACTGAAGCTTTCTTT. Protein: CASSPWWGANTEAFF.

This clonotype was picked up a small number of times. J is TRBJ1-6 and V is TRBV21-1. TRBV21-1 is classified as a pseudogene. The CDR3 covers 11 residues. CDR3 sequence: CASSNKSPLHF. The DNA of the CDR3 is TGTGCCAGCAGCAATAAGTCACCCCTCCACTTT.

This clonotype was recorded many times. The chain joins TRBV3-1 to TRBJ1-1; 7 bases match TRBD1. The CDR3 sequence is 16 residues long. V shed 2 bases, J shed 3 bases, and the junction held 9 bases outside the gene matches. Germline CDR1 reads LGHDT; CDR2 reads YNNKEL (reference sequence). This chain's CDR3 is CASSQSTGSLDTEAFF. In nucleotides, the CDR3 is TGTGCCAGCAGCCAATCGACAGGGAGTCTTGACACTGAAGCTTTCTTT.

This chain uses TRBV6-2 or TRBV6-3 with TRBJ2-3; D is undetermined. With 6 bases removed from V and 1 base from J, the gap between germline ends came to 5 bases. CDR1 and CDR2 (germline): MNHEY, SVGEGT. The CDR3 has 12 residues. This chain's CDR3 is CASRKGTDTQYF. As DNA, the CDR3 is TGTGCCAGCAGGAAAGGCACAGATACGCAGTATTTT.

Many counts were recorded for this clonotype. The chain carries TRBV18 and TRBJ2-3; 11 bases match TRBD2. V lost 7 bases, J lost 0 bases, and 9 bases stayed unmatched. The CDR3 consists of 17 residues. CDR1 is KGHSH and CDR2 is LQKENI in the germline V gene. The CDR3 is CASFLGLAEASTDTQYF. The CDR3 coding sequence is TGTGCCAGCTTCTTGGGACTAGCGGAGGCTAGCACAGATACGCAGTATTTT.

This clonotype was recorded at least ten times. The rearrangement joins TRBV7-9 to TRBJ1-6, with a weak D call TRBD1 (6 bases). The CDR3 consists of 13 residues. Trimming stripped 4 bases from V and 7 bases from J, with 8 bases between. Germline V gives CDR1 SEHNR, CDR2 FQNEAQ (reference sequence). The CDR3 DNA reads TGTGCCAGCAGCTCAACAGGGAATTCACCCCTCCACTTT. This sequence encodes CASSSTGNSPLHF.

In its sample, this clonotype was seen many times. The rearrangement joins TRBV5-1 to TRBJ2-3; no clear D. The CDR3 loop spans 18 amino acids. Per the germline V gene, CDR1 is SGHRS and CDR2 is YFSETQ. The V and J ends lost 2 bases and 0 bases respectively, with 19 bases between them. The CDR3 reads CASSLLSFGPRSTDTQYF. CDR3 bases: TGCGCCAGCAGCTTATTGTCGTTCGGGCCTAGAAGCACAGATACGCAGTATTTT.

This clonotype appeared a few times. This chain connects TRBV29-1 to TRBJ2-1; TRBD1 matches 7 bases. The ends lost 0 bases at V and 0 bases at J; junction bases unmatched: 8. Germline CDR1 reads SQVTM; CDR2 reads ANQGSEA. The CDR3 sequence is 17 residues long. CDR3 DNA: TGCAGCGTTGAAGAGGGCCGGGGACAGAGCTCCTACAATGAGCAGTTCTTC. It codes for CSVEEGRGQSSYNEQFF.

This clonotype was detected ten times or more. The V gene is TRBV6-4, the J gene TRBJ1-5; TRBD1 aligns across 9 bases. The germline gives CDR1 MRHNA, CDR2 SNTAGT. The CDR3 loop spans 16 amino acids. Unmatched junction bases numbered 11, after V lost 5 bases and J lost 6 bases. In DNA, the CDR3 is TGTGCCAGCAGTAAACACAGGGGGCCTTCTTTTCAGCCCCAGCATTTT. Translation: CASSKHRGPSFQPQHF.

This clonotype has at least ten counts. The rearrangement uses TRBV25-1 and TRBJ1-2; D is uncertain. The CDR3 loop spans 10 amino acids. V was cut by 4 bases and J by 5 bases, with 2 bases left in between. CDR1 and CDR2 (germline): MGHDK, SYGVNS. The CDR3 coding sequence is TGTGCCAGCAGTGGGTATGGCTACACCTTC. Amino acid sequence: CASSGYGYTF.

At least ten counts were recorded for this clonotype. This chain connects TRBV5-1 to TRBJ2-7; D possibly corresponds to TRBD2 (6 bases). Trimming shortened V by 4 bases and J by 0 bases, and 17 bases separated the two germline ends. Germline CDR1 reads SGHRS; CDR2 reads YFSETQ. The CDR3 totals 16 residues. The CDR3 region has the DNA TGCGCCAGCAGCCGGTCGGGACTCATGAGCTCCTACGAGCAGTACTTC. Residues: CASSRSGLMSSYEQYF.

This clonotype was detected ten times or more. The chain has TRBV20-1 and TRBJ2-4; D is unclear. This CDR3 has 13 residues. V was clipped by 4 bases and J by 0 bases, with 7 bases between them. Per germline, CDR1 DFQATT and CDR2 SNEGSKA (reference sequence). CDR3 sequence: CSAIEVAKNIQYF. The DNA for the CDR3 is TGCAGTGCTATAGAGGTAGCCAAAAACATTCAGTACTTC.

The sample holds many counts of this clonotype. CDR3 in DNA: TGCGCCAGCAGCCCCCTCGGCCGTGGCGTCGTCCAAGAGACCCAGTACTTC. Translating gives CASSPLGRGVVQETQYF. The V gene is TRBV5-1, the J gene TRBJ2-5; D gene uncertain. This CDR3 has 17 amino acids. V lost 4 bases and J lost 1, with 20 bases in between. Germline V CDR1 and CDR2: SGHRS, YFSETQ.

This clonotype has just a few counts. The chain links TRBV2 to TRBJ2-7; D not certain. Germline V gene data show CDR1 as SNHLY and CDR2 as FYNNEI. The CDR3 extends over 12 amino acids. Deletions cut 6 bases from V and 4 bases from J, with 10 bases between. Here the CDR3 reads CASSPDPYEQYF. CDR3 coding DNA: TGTGCCAGCAGCCCTGACCCGTACGAGCAGTACTTC.

The sample holds one count of this clonotype. The chain employs TRBV10-3 and TRBJ2-1, with 7 nucleotides matching TRBD2. Per the germline V gene, CDR1 is ENHRY and CDR2 is SYGVKD. CDR3 length: 17 amino acids. Germline trimming cut 5 bases from V and 8 bases from J; bases unmatched to any gene: 18. DNA for the CDR3: TGTGCCATCAGTCTAACGGTTGGCGGGGGAACAATGGATGAGCAGTTCTTC. Its protein product is CAISLTVGGGTMDEQFF.

Ten or more counts support this clonotype. The V call is TRBV5-6, the J call TRBJ2-3; D may be TRBD1 (5 bases). V gave up 4 bases and J gave up 4 bases, with 19 bases separating them. CDR3 length equals 16 residues. Germline CDR1 is SGHDT and CDR2 is YYEEEE. CDR3 nucleotides: TGTGCCAGCAGCCAAATGACAGCTCTAACTTCAGATACGCAGTATTTT. It codes for CASSQMTALTSDTQYF.

This clonotype was found many times. The chain employs TRBV7-3 and TRBJ2-3, with D possibly TRBD2 on 5 matching bases. V dropped 5 bases and J dropped 0 bases, with 12 bases sitting between them. The germline CDR1 and CDR2 sequences are SGHTA and FQGTGA. The CDR3 contains 15 residues. The CDR3 coding sequence is TGTGCCAGCAGCCAAGAGGGCTATAGCACAGATACGCAGTATTTT. As protein: CASSQEGYSTDTQYF.